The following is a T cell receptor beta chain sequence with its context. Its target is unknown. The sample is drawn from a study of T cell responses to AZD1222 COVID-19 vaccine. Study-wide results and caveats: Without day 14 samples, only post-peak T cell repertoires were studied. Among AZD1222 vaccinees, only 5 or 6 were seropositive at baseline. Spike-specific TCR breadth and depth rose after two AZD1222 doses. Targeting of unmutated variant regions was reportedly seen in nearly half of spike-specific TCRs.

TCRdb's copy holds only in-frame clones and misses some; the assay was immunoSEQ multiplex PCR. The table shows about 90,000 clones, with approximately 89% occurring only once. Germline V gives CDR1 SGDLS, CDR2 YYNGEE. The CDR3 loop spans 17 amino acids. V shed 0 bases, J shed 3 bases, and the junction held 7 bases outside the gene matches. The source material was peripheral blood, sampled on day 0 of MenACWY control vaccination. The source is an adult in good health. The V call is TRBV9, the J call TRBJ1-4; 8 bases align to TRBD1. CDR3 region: CASSVASSTGANEKLFF. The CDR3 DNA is TGTGCCAGCAGCGTAGCCTCGTCGACAGGGGCTAATGAAAAACTGTTTTTT. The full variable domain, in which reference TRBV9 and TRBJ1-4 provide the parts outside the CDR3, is DSGVTQTPKHLITATGQRVTLRCSPRSGDLSVYWYQQSLDQGLQFLIQYYNGEERAKGNILERFSAQQFPDLHSELNLSSLELGDSALYFCASSVASSTGANEKLFFGSGTQLSVL.